The clone carrying this T cell receptor beta chain was seen just once. What it binds is not known. The V gene's germline CDR1 is MRHNA and CDR2 SNTAGT. Trimming took off 8 bases at V and 8 bases at J, with 12 bases between the two ends. The CDR3 runs 12 residues. Assay: immunoSEQ multiplex PCR; the TCRdb copy retains only in-frame clones and omits some. Among tens of thousands of clones listed, roughly nine tenths were seen once. The record originates from a study of OX40 agonist ivuxolimab in advanced cancers. At the level of the study: Cancers in dose escalation were hepatocellular, melanoma, renal cell and head and neck. Study-level results: Doses of 0.1 to 3.0 mg/kg were accompanied by clonal expansion of CD4+ and CD8+ blood T cells by week 6. Some patients without response likewise showed low normalized clonal expansion. CD8+ T cells averaged more expanded clones than CD4+.

This receptor was obtained from an adult with an advanced solid tumor such as melanoma, head and neck, liver or kidney cancer. V gene TRBV6-4 combines with J gene TRBJ2-2; D is uncertain. The source material was CD4+ or CD8+ T cells sorted from blood, sampled in a trial of the OX40 agonist ivuxolimab. The CDR3 coding sequence is TGTGCCAGCGGTTCTGGGCTGGGGGAGCTGTTTTTT. It yields the protein CASGSGLGELFF.